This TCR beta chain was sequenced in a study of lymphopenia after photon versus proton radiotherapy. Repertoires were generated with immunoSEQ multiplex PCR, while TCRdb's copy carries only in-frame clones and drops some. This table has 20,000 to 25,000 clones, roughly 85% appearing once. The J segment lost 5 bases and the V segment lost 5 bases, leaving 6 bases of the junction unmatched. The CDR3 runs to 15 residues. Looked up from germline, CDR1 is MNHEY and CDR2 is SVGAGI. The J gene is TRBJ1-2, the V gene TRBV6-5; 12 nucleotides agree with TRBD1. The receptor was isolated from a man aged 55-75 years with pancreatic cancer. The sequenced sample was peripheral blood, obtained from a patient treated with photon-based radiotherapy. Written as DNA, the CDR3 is TGTGCCAGCAGTCCCAGGGGACAGGGGGCTTATGGCTACACCTTC. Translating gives CASSPRGQGAYGYTF.